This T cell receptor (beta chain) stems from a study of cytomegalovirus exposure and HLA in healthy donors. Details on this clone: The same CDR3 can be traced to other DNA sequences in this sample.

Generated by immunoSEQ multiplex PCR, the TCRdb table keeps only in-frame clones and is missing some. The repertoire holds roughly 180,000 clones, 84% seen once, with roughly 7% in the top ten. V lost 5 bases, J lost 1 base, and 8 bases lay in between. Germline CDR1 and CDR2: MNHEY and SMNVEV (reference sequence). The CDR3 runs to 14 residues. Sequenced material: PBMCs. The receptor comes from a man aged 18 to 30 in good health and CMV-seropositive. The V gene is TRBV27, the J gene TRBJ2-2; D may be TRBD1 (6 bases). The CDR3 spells CASSRGRNTGELFF. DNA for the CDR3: TGTGCCAGCAGTAGGGGGAGGAACACCGGGGAGCTGTTTTTT.